These 2 T cell receptor beta chains were all obtained from the same sample, sequenced in a study of blood T cell repertoires in COVID-19. The method was immunoSEQ multiplex PCR; TCRdb's version includes in-frame clones alone and lacks a portion of them. This table holds about 110,000 clones, roughly 83% found once. What was sequenced was peripheral blood. The receptors derive from a woman aged 55-70 years with acute or convalescent COVID-19.

The chain uses TRBV27 and TRBJ2-1; possible D gene TRBD2, 6 bases. The CDR3 extends over 16 amino acids. Per germline, CDR1 MNHEY and CDR2 SMNVEV (reference sequence). V was trimmed by 7 bases and J by 9 bases, leaving 25 bases between them. The CDR3 DNA sequence: TGTGCCAGCAACCGTCCGGGTAGCGGTGGATTGGGTGAGCAGTTCTTC. It translates to CASNRPGSGGLGEQFF.

This chain connects TRBV2 to TRBJ1-5, with D unclear. V was pared by 8 bases and J by 1 base, with 12 bases between. Germline lookup yields CDR1 SNHLY and CDR2 FYNNEI. The CDR3 is 14 amino acids. The CDR3 coding sequence is TGTGCCAGCGCAGGATCTTTGAGCAATCAGCCCCAGCATTTT. Its protein is CASAGSLSNQPQHF.